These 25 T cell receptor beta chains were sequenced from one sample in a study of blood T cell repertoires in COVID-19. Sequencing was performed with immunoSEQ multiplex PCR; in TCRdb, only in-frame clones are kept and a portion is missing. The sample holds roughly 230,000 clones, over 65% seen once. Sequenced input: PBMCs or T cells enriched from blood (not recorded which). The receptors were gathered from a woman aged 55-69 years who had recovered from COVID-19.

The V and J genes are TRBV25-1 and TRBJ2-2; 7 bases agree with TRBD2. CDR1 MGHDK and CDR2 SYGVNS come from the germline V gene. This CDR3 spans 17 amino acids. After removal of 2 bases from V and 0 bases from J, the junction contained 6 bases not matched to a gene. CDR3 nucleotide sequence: TGTGCCAGCAGTGAAGGTTTGGGGGGGGCGAACACCGGGGAGCTGTTTTTT. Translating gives CASSEGLGGANTGELFF.

Here the CDR3 reads CASSRGPSSYNEQFF. The DNA for the CDR3 is TGTGCCAGCAGCCGAGGGCCTAGCTCCTACAATGAGCAGTTCTTC. V gene TRBV3-1 (or the pseudogene TRBV3-2) combines with J gene TRBJ2-1, with a possible D match to TRBD2 (5 bases). This CDR3 contains 15 residues. From germline, CDR1 is LGHDT and CDR2 YNNKEL (reference sequence). V was trimmed by 4 bases and J by 0 bases, leaving 10 bases between them.

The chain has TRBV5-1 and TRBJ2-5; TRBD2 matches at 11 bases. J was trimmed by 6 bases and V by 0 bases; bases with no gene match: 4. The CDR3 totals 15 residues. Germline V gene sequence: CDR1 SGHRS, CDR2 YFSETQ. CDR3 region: CASSLVTSGEQTQYF. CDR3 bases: TGCGCCAGCAGCTTGGTGACTAGCGGGGAACAGACCCAGTACTTC. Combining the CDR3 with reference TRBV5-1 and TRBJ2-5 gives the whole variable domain KAGVTQTPRYLIKTRGQQVTLSCSPISGHRSVSWYQQTPGQGLQFLFEYFSETQRNKGNFPGRFSGRQFSNSRSEMNVSTLELGDSALYLCASSLVTSGEQTQYFGPGTRLLVL.

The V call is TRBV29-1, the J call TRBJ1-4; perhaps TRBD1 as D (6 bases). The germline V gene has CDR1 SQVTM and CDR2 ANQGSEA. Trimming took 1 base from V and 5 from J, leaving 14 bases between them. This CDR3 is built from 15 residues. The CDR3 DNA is TGCAGCGTTGAAGGGTGGGGGGGCCGGAATGAAAAACTGTTTTTT. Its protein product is CSVEGWGGRNEKLFF. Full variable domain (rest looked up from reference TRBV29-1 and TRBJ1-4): SAVISQKPSRDICQRGTSLTIQCQVDSQVTMMFWYRQQPGQSLTLIATANQGSEATYESGFVIDKFPISRPNLTFSTLTVSNMSPEDSSIYLCSVEGWGGRNEKLFFGSGTQLSVL.

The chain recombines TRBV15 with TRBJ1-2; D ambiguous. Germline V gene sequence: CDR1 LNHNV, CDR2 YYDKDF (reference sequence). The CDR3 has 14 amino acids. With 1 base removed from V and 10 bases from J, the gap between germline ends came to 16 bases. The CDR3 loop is CATSRGGGGRDYTF. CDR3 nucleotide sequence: TGTGCCACCAGCAGAGGCGGCGGTGGTCGTGACTACACCTTC.

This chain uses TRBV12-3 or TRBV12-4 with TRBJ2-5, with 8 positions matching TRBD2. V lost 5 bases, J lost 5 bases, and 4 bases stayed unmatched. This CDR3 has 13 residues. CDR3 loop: CASSSGSMETQYF. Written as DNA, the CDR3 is TGTGCCAGCAGTAGCGGGAGCATGGAGACCCAGTACTTC.

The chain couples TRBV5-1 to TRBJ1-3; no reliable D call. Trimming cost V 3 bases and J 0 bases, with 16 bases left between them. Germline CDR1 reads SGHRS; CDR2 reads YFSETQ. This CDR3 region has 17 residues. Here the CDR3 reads CASSSPPGKASGNTIYF. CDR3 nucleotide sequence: TGCGCCAGCAGCTCCCCCCCCGGGAAGGCCTCTGGAAACACCATATATTTT.

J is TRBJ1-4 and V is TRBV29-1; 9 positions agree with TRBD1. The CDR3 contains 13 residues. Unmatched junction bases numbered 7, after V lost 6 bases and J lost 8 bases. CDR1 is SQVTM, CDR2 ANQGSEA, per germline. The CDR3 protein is CSVKTGGGEKLFF. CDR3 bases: TGCAGCGTAAAGACAGGGGGAGGAGAAAAACTGTTTTTT.

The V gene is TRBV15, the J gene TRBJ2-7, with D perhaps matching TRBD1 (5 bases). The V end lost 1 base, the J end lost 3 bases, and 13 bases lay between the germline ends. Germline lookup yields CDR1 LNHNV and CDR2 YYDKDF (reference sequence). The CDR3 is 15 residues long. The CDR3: CATSRGRNRNYEQYF. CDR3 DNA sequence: TGTGCCACCAGCAGAGGTAGAAACAGGAACTACGAGCAGTACTTC. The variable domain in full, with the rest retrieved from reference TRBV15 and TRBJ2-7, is DAMVIQNPRYQVTQFGKPVTLSCSQTLNHNVMYWYQQKSSQAPKLLFHYYDKDFNNEADTPDNFQSRRPNTSFCFLDIRSPGLGDTAMYLCATSRGRNRNYEQYFGPGTRLTVT.

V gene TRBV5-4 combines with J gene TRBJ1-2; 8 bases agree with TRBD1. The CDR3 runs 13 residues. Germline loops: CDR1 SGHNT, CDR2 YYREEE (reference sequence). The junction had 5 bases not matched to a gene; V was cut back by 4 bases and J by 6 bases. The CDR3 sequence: CASSQTGVDGYTF. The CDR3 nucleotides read TGTGCCAGCAGCCAGACAGGGGTAGATGGCTACACCTTC.

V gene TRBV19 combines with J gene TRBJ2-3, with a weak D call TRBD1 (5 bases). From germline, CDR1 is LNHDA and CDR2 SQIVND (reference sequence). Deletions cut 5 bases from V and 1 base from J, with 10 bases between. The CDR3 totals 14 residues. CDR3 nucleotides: TGTGCCAGTAGTGTAACAGGAGGCACAGATACGCAGTATTTT. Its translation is CASSVTGGTDTQYF.

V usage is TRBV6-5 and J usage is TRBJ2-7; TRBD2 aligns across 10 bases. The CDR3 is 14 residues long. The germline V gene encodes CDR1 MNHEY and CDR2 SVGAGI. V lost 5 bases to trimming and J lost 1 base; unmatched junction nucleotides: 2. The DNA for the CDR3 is TGTGCCAGCAGTAGGACTAGCGGATCCTACGAGCAGTACTTC. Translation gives CASSRTSGSYEQYF.

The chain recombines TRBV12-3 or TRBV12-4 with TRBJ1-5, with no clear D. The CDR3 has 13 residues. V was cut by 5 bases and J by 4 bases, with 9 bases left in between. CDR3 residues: CASSPTGNQPQHF. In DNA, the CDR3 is TGTGCCAGCAGTCCCACGGGGAATCAGCCCCAGCATTTT.

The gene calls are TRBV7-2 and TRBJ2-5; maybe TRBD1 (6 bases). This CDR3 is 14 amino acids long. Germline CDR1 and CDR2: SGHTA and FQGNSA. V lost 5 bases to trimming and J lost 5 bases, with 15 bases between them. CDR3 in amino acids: CASSNYRERETQYF. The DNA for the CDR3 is TGTGCCAGCAGCAACTACAGGGAGCGGGAGACCCAGTACTTC.

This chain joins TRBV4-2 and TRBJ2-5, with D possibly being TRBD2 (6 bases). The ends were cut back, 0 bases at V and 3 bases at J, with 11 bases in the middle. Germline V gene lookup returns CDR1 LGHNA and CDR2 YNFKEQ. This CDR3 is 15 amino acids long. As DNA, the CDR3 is TGTGCCAGCAGCCAAGATCAGGCTAGCGAAGAGACCCAGTACTTC. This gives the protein CASSQDQASEETQYF.

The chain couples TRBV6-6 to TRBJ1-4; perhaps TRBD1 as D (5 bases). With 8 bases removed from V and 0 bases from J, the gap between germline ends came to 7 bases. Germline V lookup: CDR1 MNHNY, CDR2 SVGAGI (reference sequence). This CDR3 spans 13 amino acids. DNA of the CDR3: TGTGCCAGCGGAGGGGCAACTAATGAAAAACTGTTTTTT. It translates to CASGGATNEKLFF.

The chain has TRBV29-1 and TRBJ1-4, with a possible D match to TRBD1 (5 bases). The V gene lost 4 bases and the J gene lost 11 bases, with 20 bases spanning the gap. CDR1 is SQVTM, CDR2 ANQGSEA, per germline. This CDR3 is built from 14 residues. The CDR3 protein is CSVVPDSLGLKLFF. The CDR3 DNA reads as TGCAGCGTTGTCCCCGACAGCCTAGGTTTGAAACTGTTTTTT.

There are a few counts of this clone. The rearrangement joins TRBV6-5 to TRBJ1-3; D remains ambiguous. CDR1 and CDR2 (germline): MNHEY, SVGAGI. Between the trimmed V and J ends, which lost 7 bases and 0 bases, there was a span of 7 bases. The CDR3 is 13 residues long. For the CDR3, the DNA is TGTGCCAGCATGTACAGCTCTGGAAACACCATATATTTT. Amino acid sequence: CASMYSSGNTIYF.

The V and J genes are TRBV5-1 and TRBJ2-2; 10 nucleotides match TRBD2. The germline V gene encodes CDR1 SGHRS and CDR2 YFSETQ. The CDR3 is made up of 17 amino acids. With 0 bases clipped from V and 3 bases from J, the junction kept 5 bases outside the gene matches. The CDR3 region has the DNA TGCGCCAGCAGCTTGGAAGCGGGAGGGCCATACACCGGGGAGCTGTTTTTT. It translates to CASSLEAGGPYTGELFF.

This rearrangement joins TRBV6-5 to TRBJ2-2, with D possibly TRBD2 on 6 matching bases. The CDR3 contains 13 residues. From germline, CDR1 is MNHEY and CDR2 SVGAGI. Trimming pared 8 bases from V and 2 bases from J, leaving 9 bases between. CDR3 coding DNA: TGTGCCAGCGGGCGGGGAAACACCGGGGAGCTGTTTTTT. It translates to CASGRGNTGELFF.

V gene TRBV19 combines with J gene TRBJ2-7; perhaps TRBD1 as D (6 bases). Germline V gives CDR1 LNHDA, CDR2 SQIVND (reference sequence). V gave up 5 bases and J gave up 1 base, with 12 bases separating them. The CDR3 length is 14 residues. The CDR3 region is CASSGAGQSYEQYF. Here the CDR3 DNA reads TGTGCCAGTAGTGGGGCCGGACAGTCCTACGAGCAGTACTTC.

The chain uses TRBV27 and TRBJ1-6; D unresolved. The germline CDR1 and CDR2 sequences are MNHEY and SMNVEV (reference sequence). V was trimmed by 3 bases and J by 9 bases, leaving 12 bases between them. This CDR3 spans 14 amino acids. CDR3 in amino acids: CASSFREESSPLHF. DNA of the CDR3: TGTGCCAGCAGTTTTAGGGAGGAGTCTTCACCCCTCCACTTT.

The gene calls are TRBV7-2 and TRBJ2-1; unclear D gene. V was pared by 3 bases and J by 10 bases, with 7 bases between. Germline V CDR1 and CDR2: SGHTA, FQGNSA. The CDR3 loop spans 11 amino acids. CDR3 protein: CASSFIGEQFF. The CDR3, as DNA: TGTGCCAGCAGCTTCATCGGGGAGCAGTTCTTC.

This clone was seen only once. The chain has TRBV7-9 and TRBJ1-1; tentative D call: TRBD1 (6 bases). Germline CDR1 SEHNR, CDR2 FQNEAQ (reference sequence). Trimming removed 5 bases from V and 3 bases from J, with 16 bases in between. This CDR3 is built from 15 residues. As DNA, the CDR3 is TGTGCCAGCAGCCCTTACAGGGAGAGGGACACTGAAGCTTTCTTT. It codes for CASSPYRERDTEAFF.

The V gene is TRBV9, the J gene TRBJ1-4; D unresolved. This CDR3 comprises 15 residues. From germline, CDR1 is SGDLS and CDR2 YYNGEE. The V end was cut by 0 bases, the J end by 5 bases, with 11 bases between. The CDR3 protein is CASSVAGRENEKLFF. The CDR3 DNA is TGTGCCAGCAGCGTAGCGGGGAGAGAGAATGAAAAACTGTTTTTT.